These 19 T cell receptor beta chains originate from one sample sequenced in a study of cytomegalovirus exposure and HLA in healthy donors. Sequencing was performed with immunoSEQ multiplex PCR; in TCRdb, only in-frame clones are kept and a portion is missing. The table records fewer than 250,000 clones, roughly 84% of them present only once. The sample taken for sequencing was PBMCs. These receptors originate from a woman aged 18-29 years in good health and CMV-seropositive.

The chain has TRBV4-2 and TRBJ1-5; D gene ambiguous. V lost 2 bases and J 4 bases, leaving 6 bases between the germline ends. Germline V gene sequence: CDR1 LGHNA, CDR2 YNFKEQ. This CDR3 is 13 amino acids long. CDR3 residues: CASSQFQNQPQHF. CDR3 nucleotide sequence: TGTGCCAGCAGCCAATTCCAGAATCAGCCCCAGCATTTT.

The J gene is TRBJ2-1, the V gene TRBV4-1; the match to TRBD2 covers 7 bases. Germline V gene sequence: CDR1 MGHRA, CDR2 YSYEKL. The V gene end was trimmed by 4 bases and the J gene end by 0 bases; junction bases not matched to a gene: 9. There are 17 residues in the CDR3. CDR3 sequence reads: CASSPPLGGSSYNEQFF. The CDR3 region has the DNA TGCGCCAGCAGCCCCCCCCTCGGGGGGAGCTCCTACAATGAGCAGTTCTTC.

The chain combines TRBV10-3 with TRBJ2-7; weak D call: TRBD2 (6 bases). From germline, CDR1 is ENHRY and CDR2 SYGVKD. This CDR3 region has 13 residues. Trimming stripped 8 bases from V and 7 bases from J, with 18 bases between. CDR3 DNA sequence: TGTGCCATCCTCCCCGGGACCGGAGGGGAGCAGTACTTC. This translates into CAILPGTGGEQYF.

This clone was counted a few times. CDR3 region: CASTGGEREFYEQYF. The DNA for the CDR3 is TGTGCCAGCACTGGCGGGGAGCGGGAGTTCTACGAGCAGTACTTC. The chain employs TRBV25-1 and TRBJ2-7; 8 nucleotides line up with TRBD2. This CDR3 is built from 15 residues. Germline trimming cut 7 bases from V and 3 bases from J; bases unmatched to any gene: 11. Looked up from germline, CDR1 is MGHDK and CDR2 is SYGVNS.

The chain uses TRBV30 and TRBJ1-1; weak D call: TRBD1 (5 bases). This CDR3 has 13 amino acids. V lost 6 bases to trimming and J lost 3 bases, with 14 bases between them. Germline V gives CDR1 GTSNPN, CDR2 SVGIG (reference sequence). As DNA, the CDR3 is TGTGCCTGCGCCCGACGGGGGGACACTGAAGCTTTCTTT. The encoded protein is CACARRGDTEAFF.

This chain uses TRBV18 with TRBJ2-2; 10 positions agree with TRBD2. Germline V lookup: CDR1 KGHSH, CDR2 LQKENI. The CDR3 has 15 residues. V dropped 6 bases and J dropped 1; count of bases not matched to a gene: 2. The CDR3 is CASSRTSGNTGELFF. In nucleotides, the CDR3 is TGTGCCAGCTCCAGGACTAGCGGGAACACCGGGGAGCTGTTTTTT.

This clone was detected only a few times. This rearrangement joins TRBV7-9 to TRBJ2-7; the match to TRBD1 covers 8 bases. Trimming removed 0 bases from V and 2 bases from J; junction bases left unmatched: 9. This CDR3 spans 17 amino acids. Germline loops: CDR1 SEHNR, CDR2 FQNEAQ (reference sequence). Here the CDR3 reads CASSLAQGAETTYEQYF. Here the CDR3 DNA reads TGTGCCAGCAGCTTAGCCCAGGGGGCGGAAACCACCTACGAGCAGTACTTC.

This clone was counted a few times. The chain has TRBV30 and TRBJ2-7; D not certain. The CDR3 totals 11 residues. Germline loops: CDR1 GTSNPN, CDR2 SVGIG (reference sequence). V dropped 2 bases and J dropped 7 bases, with 9 bases sitting between them. CDR3 DNA sequence: TGTGCCTGGAGTCTAACCGATGAGCAGTACTTC. Its protein product is CAWSLTDEQYF.

DNA for the CDR3: TGTGCCAGCACCCCGAGGGGGCTCCTTGGCTACGAGCAGTACTTC. As protein: CASTPRGLLGYEQYF. The chain uses TRBV28 and TRBJ2-7, with 7 bases lining up with TRBD1. V gave up 7 bases and J gave up 3 bases; unmatched junction bases: 12. The CDR3 has 15 amino acids. Germline CDR1 and CDR2: MDHEN and SYDVKM.

This chain uses TRBV7-2 with TRBJ2-7; the D is unclear. The CDR3 sequence is 15 residues long. With 2 bases removed from V and 2 bases from J, the gap between germline ends came to 13 bases. Germline values: CDR1 SGHTA, CDR2 FQGNSA. The DNA for the CDR3 is TGTGCCAGCAGCTTACCCCACAACCCAACCTACGAGCAGTACTTC. Its translation is CASSLPHNPTYEQYF.

The rearrangement links TRBV6-1 to TRBJ2-7, with no clear D. The CDR3 has 15 amino acids. V lost 2 bases and J 2 bases, leaving 13 bases between the germline ends. CDR1 MNHNS and CDR2 SASEGT come from the germline V gene. CDR3 in amino acids: CASSEPVRVTYEQYF. The CDR3, as DNA: TGTGCCAGCAGTGAACCCGTCCGGGTCACCTACGAGCAGTACTTC.

The chain links TRBV7-9 to TRBJ1-4; D remains ambiguous. The V and J ends lost 4 bases and 2 bases respectively, with 11 bases between them. CDR1 and CDR2 from the germline V gene are SEHNR and FQNEAQ (reference sequence). This CDR3 spans 15 amino acids. The CDR3 sequence is CASSSDIITNEKLFF. The CDR3 DNA sequence: TGTGCCAGCAGCTCCGACATCATCACTAATGAAAAACTGTTTTTT. The full variable domain, with the rest looked up from reference TRBV7-9 and TRBJ1-4, is DTGVSQNPRHKITKRGQNVTFRCDPISEHNRLYWYRQTLGQGPEFLTYFQNEAQLEKSRLLSDRFSAERPKGSFSTLEIQRTEQGDSAMYLCASSSDIITNEKLFFGSGTQLSVL.

V is TRBV9 and J is TRBJ2-3; 9 nucleotides line up with TRBD2. The ends lost 2 bases at V and 1 base at J; junction bases unmatched: 8. The CDR3 loop spans 17 amino acids. CDR1 is SGDLS, CDR2 YYNGEE, per germline. The chain's CDR3 is CASSVLSGSGGTDTQYF. The CDR3 nucleotides are TGTGCCAGCAGCGTTCTTAGCGGGAGCGGGGGCACAGATACGCAGTATTTT. The full variable domain, its missing parts supplied by reference TRBV9 and TRBJ2-3, is DSGVTQTPKHLITATGQRVTLRCSPRSGDLSVYWYQQSLDQGLQFLIQYYNGEERAKGNILERFSAQQFPDLHSELNLSSLELGDSALYFCASSVLSGSGGTDTQYFGPGTRLTVL.

Worth noting for this clone: The sample holds other DNA sequences that translate to the same CDR3. The V and J genes are TRBV30 and TRBJ2-7, with 11 nucleotides matching TRBD2. The CDR3 runs to 14 residues. The trim removed 0 bases at V and 6 bases at J, leaving 4 bases unmatched. CDR1 and CDR2 (germline): GTSNPN, SVGIG (reference sequence). The CDR3, as DNA: TGTGCCTGGAGTGTACGGCTAGCGGGAGGCGAGCAGTACTTC. The encoded protein is CAWSVRLAGGEQYF.

This clone occurred once. The J gene is TRBJ1-1, the V gene TRBV5-1; D is ambiguous. CDR1 and CDR2 from the germline V gene are SGHRS and YFSETQ. V was cut by 4 bases and J by 4 bases, with 23 bases left in between. This CDR3 contains 17 residues. The DNA of the CDR3 is TGCGCCAGCAGCCTGGACGGGAGGGCTCGACGTAGCACTGAAGCTTTCTTT. Translated: CASSLDGRARRSTEAFF.

The V gene is TRBV7-8, the J gene TRBJ2-3; 11 positions agree with TRBD2. Germline assignment: CDR1 SGHVS and CDR2 FQNEAQ. The CDR3 has 16 residues. Trimming took 5 bases from V and 2 from J; bases not matched to a gene: 6. The DNA of the CDR3 is TGTGCCAGCAGCCCGCCGGGACTAGCGGCCACAGATACGCAGTATTTT. This sequence encodes CASSPPGLAATDTQYF.

The genes are TRBV27 and TRBJ2-1, with D hard to call. Trimming left V 3 bases short and J 5 bases short, with 8 bases between. Germline assignment: CDR1 MNHEY and CDR2 SMNVEV (reference sequence). The CDR3 has 13 amino acids. The CDR3 sequence is CASSFPDNNEQFF. CDR3 bases: TGTGCCAGCAGTTTTCCTGACAACAATGAGCAGTTCTTC.

This clone occurred many times. No DNA is shown, since the ends of the CDR3 on it are uncertain; the CDR3 is the one TCRdb lists. This chain joins TRBV19 and TRBJ1-1. The length of the CDR3 is 12 amino acids, counting both ends. From germline, CDR1 is LNHDA and CDR2 SQIVND (reference sequence). The CDR3 protein is CASTSGGPEAFF.

The gene calls are TRBV27 and TRBJ1-2; possibly TRBD1 for D (6 bases). CDR1 is MNHEY, CDR2 SMNVEV, per germline (reference sequence). CDR3 length equals 14 residues. The V and J ends lost 4 bases and 1 base respectively, with 10 bases between them. CDR3 sequence (DNA): TGTGCCAGCAGTTCCCCGGACAGTAACTATGGCTACACCTTC. Translation gives CASSSPDSNYGYTF.